This TCR beta chain came from a study of response to subunit inactivated influenza vaccine. Findings and limits, study-wide: Few new T cells, the authors suggested, are recruited by each seasonal influenza vaccination.

This CDR3 comprises 20 residues. The ends lost 3 bases at V and 0 bases at J; junction bases unmatched: 15. Germline V lookup: CDR1 SGHAT, CDR2 FQNNGV. This clonotype has a handful of counts. Its antigen is not identified. TCRdb itself ran the RT-PCR reads through MiXCR, one entry per CDR3 protein. The sample consists of about 540,000 distinct CDR3 sequences, about 15% of them appearing once. The sample was PBMCs from blood, taken roughly 13 days after vaccination. The clonotype originates from a man aged 45-60 years who received an inactivated influenza vaccine. This chain connects TRBV11-2 to TRBJ2-3, with 10 bases that match TRBD1. The CDR3 is CASSLPAGTGDEYSTDTQYF. CDR3 nucleotides: TGTGCCAGCAGCTTGCCGGCCGGGACAGGGGATGAGTATAGCACAGATACGCAGTATTTT.